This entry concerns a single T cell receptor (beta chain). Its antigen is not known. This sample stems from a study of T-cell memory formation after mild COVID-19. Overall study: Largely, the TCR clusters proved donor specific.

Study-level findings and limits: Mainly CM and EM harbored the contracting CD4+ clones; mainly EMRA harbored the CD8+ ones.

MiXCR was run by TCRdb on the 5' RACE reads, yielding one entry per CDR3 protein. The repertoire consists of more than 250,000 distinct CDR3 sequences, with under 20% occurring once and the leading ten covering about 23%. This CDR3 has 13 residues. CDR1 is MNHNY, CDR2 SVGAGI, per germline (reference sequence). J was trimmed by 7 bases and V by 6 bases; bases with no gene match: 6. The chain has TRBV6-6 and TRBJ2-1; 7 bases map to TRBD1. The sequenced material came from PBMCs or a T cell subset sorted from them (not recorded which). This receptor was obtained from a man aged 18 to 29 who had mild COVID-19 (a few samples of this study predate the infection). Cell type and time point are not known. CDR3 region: CASRLPQGNEQFF. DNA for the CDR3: TGTGCCAGCAGGCTGCCACAGGGGAATGAGCAGTTCTTC.